This TCR beta chain appears in the sequencing data of a study of blood T cell repertoires in COVID-19. Study background: COVID-19 samples, acute and convalescent, were from the United States, Italy and Spain. In each case, the material was cDNA or gDNA derived from T cells, B-cell-depleted T cells, or PBMCs.

Participant-given clinical history determined each cohort assignment. Each recovered donor of Cohort 3 presented with two negative PCRs, clearance, or symptom resolution. Clones were read by immunoSEQ multiplex PCR, and TCRdb kept only the in-frame ones, dropping some. The sample records around 250,000 clones, roughly 88% being singletons. Germline CDR1 SGHRS, CDR2 YFSETQ. The CDR3 runs to 16 residues. V was clipped by 2 bases and J by 9 bases, with 18 bases between them. The sequenced material came from PBMCs or T cells enriched from blood (not recorded which). The V and J genes are TRBV5-1 and TRBJ1-6; D perhaps matches TRBD1 (6 bases). This TCR was sampled from a woman aged 50 to 60 who had recovered from COVID-19. As DNA, the CDR3 is TGCGCCAGCAGCTTTACGGGGGGCGTTCGGGGTTCACCCCTCCACTTT. Translating gives CASSFTGGVRGSPLHF.